Below, one T cell receptor (beta chain) is given with its context. Its antigen is unidentified. The data were taken from a study of cytomegalovirus exposure and HLA in healthy donors. General study points: Reports state that TCR beta sequences accurately predicted most subjects' HLA-A and HLA-B alleles. Prior analysis indicated that the majority of TCR beta V segments exhibited productivity approximately 87% or approximately 30% of the time. In vitro experiments confirmed that three CMV-associated chains were specific for CMV antigens.

Samples came from healthy bone marrow donors. V shed 3 bases and J shed 4 bases, with 9 bases lying between them. CDR1 and CDR2 (germline): MDHEN, SYDVKM. The CDR3 extends over 13 amino acids. Primers: 60 Vbeta forward and 13 Jbeta reverse. The protocol was immunoSEQ multiplex PCR, while the TCRdb copy is restricted to in-frame clones and leaves out a portion. The profile shows roughly 100,000 clones, over 65% of them singletons. This chain joins TRBV28 and TRBJ1-1; D gene ambiguous. The sample was PBMCs. The TCR sequence derives from a man in his forties in good health and CMV-seropositive. DNA for the CDR3: TGTGCCAGCAGTTTTGTCCAGGCCACTGAAGCTTTCTTT. It specifies CASSFVQATEAFF.